Listed below are T cell receptor beta chains from one sample, sequenced in a study of molecular identifiers for immune sequencing clone quantification. One entry per CDR3 protein results from TCRdb running MiXCR on the PCR reads. The sample lists about 510,000 distinct CDR3 sequences, over 20% seen once, with around 0.84% in the top ten. The material sequenced was naive CD8+ T cells from blood, with Jurkat cell RNA spiked in. The receptors were sampled from a human donor in good health. Some libraries in this study had Jurkat cell RNA spiked in. CDR3s include the opening cysteine and the closing phenylalanine or tryptophan. A D gene is named only where the DNA matches it firmly. Size is stated for part of the rows, as once, few or many counts, or as a class when the clone is expanded.

CDR3aa: CASSEKGMVPYGYTF
CDR3nt: TGCGCCAGCAGTGAGAAGGGCATGGTGCCCTATGGCTACACCTTC
abundance: few
v_gene: TRBV10-2
d_gene: .
j_gene: TRBJ1-2

CDR3aa: CASSYPNRLDTQYF
CDR3nt: TGTGCCAGCAGTTACCCCAACAGACTAGATACGCAGTATTTT
abundance: .
v_gene: TRBV6-2/TRBV6-3
d_gene: .
j_gene: TRBJ2-3

CDR3aa: CASSPGTNHYEQYF
CDR3nt: TGTGCCAGCAGCCCAGGGACTAACCACTACGAGCAGTACTTC
abundance: many
v_gene: TRBV7-2
d_gene: TRBD2
j_gene: TRBJ2-7

CDR3aa: CASSLSTGGFQPQHF
CDR3nt: TGCGCCAGCAGCCTAAGCACAGGGGGCTTTCAGCCCCAGCATTTT
abundance: many
v_gene: TRBV4-3
d_gene: TRBD1
j_gene: TRBJ1-5

CDR3aa: CASSSDEKLFF
CDR3nt: TGTGCCAGCAGCTCTGATGAAAAACTGTTTTTT
abundance: many
v_gene: TRBV7-9
d_gene: .
j_gene: TRBJ1-4

CDR3aa: CAISESGVGQNIQYF
CDR3nt: TGTGCCATCAGTGAGTCAGGGGTAGGGCAAAACATTCAGTACTTC
abundance: .
v_gene: TRBV10-3
d_gene: .
j_gene: TRBJ2-4

CDR3aa: CASSYSIRAVTQYF
CDR3nt: TGTGCCAGCAGTTACTCGATCCGAGCAGTGACGCAGTATTTT
abundance: many
v_gene: TRBV6-5
d_gene: .
j_gene: TRBJ2-3

CDR3aa: CASSPFGRQGDEAFF
CDR3nt: TGCGCCAGCAGCCCCTTCGGGCGACAGGGGGATGAAGCTTTCTTT
abundance: few
v_gene: TRBV4-3
d_gene: TRBD1
j_gene: TRBJ1-1

CDR3aa: CASSVATGVVYEQYF
CDR3nt: TGTGCCAGCAGCGTAGCTACAGGGGTGGTGTACGAGCAGTACTTC
abundance: many
v_gene: TRBV9
d_gene: TRBD1
j_gene: TRBJ2-7

CDR3aa: CSVVSPGGLSYEQYF
CDR3nt: TGCAGCGTTGTTTCACCGGGAGGACTGAGCTACGAGCAGTACTTC
abundance: many
v_gene: TRBV29-1
d_gene: TRBD2
j_gene: TRBJ2-7

CDR3aa: CASSRGDWAQETQYF
CDR3nt: TGTGCCAGCAGCCGAGGTGACTGGGCCCAAGAGACCCAGTACTTC
abundance: .
v_gene: TRBV14
d_gene: .
j_gene: TRBJ2-5

CDR3aa: CASSLEGGQGAYTF
CDR3nt: TGTGCCAGCAGTTTAGAGGGGGGACAGGGGGCCTACACCTTC
abundance: .
v_gene: TRBV12-3/TRBV12-4
d_gene: TRBD1
j_gene: TRBJ1-2

CDR3aa: CASSLGETGGNGYTF
CDR3nt: TGTGCCAGCAGCTTAGGAGAGACAGGGGGCAATGGCTACACCTTC
abundance: few
v_gene: TRBV7-9
d_gene: TRBD1
j_gene: TRBJ1-2

CDR3aa: CASSSGQGYLGTEAFF
CDR3nt: TGTGCCAGCTCATCGGGACAGGGGTACCTCGGGACTGAAGCTTTCTTT
abundance: .
v_gene: TRBV18
d_gene: TRBD1
j_gene: TRBJ1-1

CDR3aa: CASSATTRGQYF
CDR3nt: TGTGCCAGCAGTGCGACGACGCGAGGGCAGTACTTC
abundance: .
v_gene: TRBV27
d_gene: .
j_gene: TRBJ2-7

CDR3aa: CASSLGDRGLQPQHF
CDR3nt: TGTGCCAGCAGCTTAGGGGACAGGGGGCTGCAGCCCCAGCATTTT
abundance: .
v_gene: TRBV7-9
d_gene: TRBD1
j_gene: TRBJ1-5

CDR3aa: CASSFPVGLAGGPVGTDTQYF
CDR3nt: TGTGCCAGCAGTTTTCCCGTAGGTCTAGCGGGAGGGCCGGTAGGGACAGATACGCAGTATTTT
abundance: few
v_gene: TRBV28
d_gene: TRBD2
j_gene: TRBJ2-3

CDR3aa: CASSQGPATGGYTF
CDR3nt: TGCGCCAGCAGCCAAGGGCCCGCGACTGGTGGCTACACCTTC
abundance: few
v_gene: TRBV4-1
d_gene: .
j_gene: TRBJ1-2

CDR3aa: CASSQVNPLADYSYEQYF
CDR3nt: TGTGCCAGCAGCCAAGTGAACCCTCTAGCTGATTACTCCTACGAGCAGTACTTC
abundance: .
v_gene: TRBV3-1
d_gene: .
j_gene: TRBJ2-7

CDR3aa: CASSPGRETNEKLFF
CDR3nt: TGCGCCAGCAGCCCAGGCAGGGAGACTAATGAAAAACTGTTTTTT
abundance: .
v_gene: TRBV5-1
d_gene: .
j_gene: TRBJ1-4

CDR3aa: CASSFPGVGGKETQYF
CDR3nt: TGTGCCAGCAGTTTCCCAGGGGTTGGGGGGAAAGAGACCCAGTACTTC
abundance: many
v_gene: TRBV12-3/TRBV12-4
d_gene: .
j_gene: TRBJ2-5

CDR3aa: CASSLLGRSNTEAFF
CDR3nt: TGTGCCAGCAGTTTATTAGGCAGATCGAACACTGAAGCTTTCTTT
abundance: many
v_gene: TRBV28
d_gene: .
j_gene: TRBJ1-1

CDR3aa: CASRSSGNTIYF
CDR3nt: TGTGCCAGCAGGAGCTCTGGAAACACCATATATTTT
abundance: many
v_gene: TRBV6-5
d_gene: .
j_gene: TRBJ1-3